This TCR beta chain is from a study of CD8+ T cells in alopecia areata. Study observations and caveats: Many expanded lesional clones stayed in scalp and blood while on tofacitinib.

The sequencing template was cDNA reverse transcribed from extracted RNA. Libraries were prepared by immunoSEQ multiplex PCR; TCRdb keeps only in-frame clonotypes and omits some of them. The repertoire consists of approximately 280,000 clones, with roughly 60% occurring once and the leading ten covering less than 2%. Treatment specified: oral pan-JAK inhibitor, 5-10 mg twice daily. This CDR3 contains 14 residues. This clone was picked up a small number of times. Its antigen remains unidentified. The clonotype comes from a human donor with alopecia areata. The specimen was CD4+ T cells sorted from blood, collected at week 24, from a patient treated with tofacitinib. The chain carries TRBV21-1 and TRBJ2-2. TRBV21-1 is a recognized pseudogene. CDR3 nucleotides: TGTGCCAGCATTCAGGGTGGAGGCACCGGGGAGCTGTTTTTT. This translates into CASIQGGGTGELFF.